A single sample gave rise to the 7 T cell receptor beta chains below, sequenced in a study of T cell repertoires in cytomegalovirus infection. One entry per CDR3 protein, called by TCRdb with MiXCR from the reads. This table holds 900,000 to 950,000 distinct CDR3 sequences, 31% found once. Their recognized antigens are unknown. The sequences come from cultured CD8+ T cells from PBMCs, collected from culture after CMV antigen stimulation. These receptors were taken from a human donor in good health (CMV status not recorded). Some clones in this sample may be carry-over from other donors' samples.

In its sample, this clonotype was seen a few times. V gene TRBV12-5 combines with J gene TRBJ2-1; D is undetermined. The V gene's germline CDR1 is LGHNT and CDR2 FRNRAP. This CDR3 has 12 amino acids. Trimming stripped 5 bases from V and 10 bases from J, with 12 bases between. Here the CDR3 reads CASGPGIEEQFF. Here the CDR3 DNA reads TGTGCTAGTGGTCCCGGCATCGAGGAGCAGTTCTTC.

The chain combines TRBV4-1 with TRBJ2-1; TRBD2 matches at 8 bases. Looked up from germline, CDR1 is MGHRA and CDR2 is YSYEKL. The V gene end was trimmed by 0 bases and the J gene end by 2 bases; junction bases not matched to a gene: 6. The CDR3 is 17 residues long. The CDR3 is CASSQEDSGATYNEQFF. In DNA form, the CDR3 reads TGCGCCAGCAGCCAAGAGGATAGCGGGGCAACCTACAATGAGCAGTTCTTC.

This clonotype has more than one count but fewer than ten. The chain recombines TRBV7-9 with TRBJ2-1; D perhaps matches TRBD1 (5 bases). Trimming shortened V by 3 bases and J by 3 bases, and 12 bases separated the two germline ends. The length of the CDR3 is 15 residues. Germline V lookup: CDR1 SEHNR, CDR2 FQNEAQ (reference sequence). In nucleotides, the CDR3 is TGTGCCAGCAGCTTCCTACAGGATCTCTACAATGAGCAGTTCTTC. This sequence encodes CASSFLQDLYNEQFF.

This clonotype occurred many times. The rearrangement links TRBV7-2 to TRBJ2-7, with D perhaps TRBD1 (5 bases). V was trimmed by 5 bases and J by 3 bases, leaving 20 bases between them. There are 16 residues in the CDR3. CDR1 is SGHTA and CDR2 is FQGNSA in the germline V gene. The CDR3 loop is CASSRDWAGNHYEQYV. In DNA form, the CDR3 reads TGTGCCAGCAGCCGCGATTGGGCAGGGAACCACTACGAGCAGTACGTC.

Worth noting for this clonotype: One junction end does not reproduce the germline sequence, and a read error may be involved. The chain joins TRBV7-6 to TRBJ2-4; perhaps TRBD2 as D (5 bases). The CDR3 is made up of 16 amino acids. Germline CDR1 SGHVS, CDR2 FNYEAQ. CDR3 amino acids: CVSSLEGGVAKNIQYF. DNA for the CDR3: TGTGTCAGCAGCTTAGAGGGCGGCGTAGCCAAAAACATTCAGTACTTC.

V gene TRBV19 combines with J gene TRBJ2-1; 11 bases line up with TRBD2. This CDR3 is built from 16 residues. Looked up from germline, CDR1 is LNHDA and CDR2 is SQIVND (reference sequence). V shed 4 bases and J 10 bases; nucleotides not matched to a gene: 12. The CDR3 DNA follows: TGTGCCAGTAGTACAACTAGCGGGGGTCCACACTACGAGCAGTTCTTC. It translates to CASSTTSGGPHYEQFF.

As regards this clonotype: The junction does not match germline at one end; this may be a read error. This chain joins TRBV7-6 and TRBJ2-5, with 7 positions matching TRBD1. The CDR3 totals 15 residues. Germline loops: CDR1 SGHVS, CDR2 FNYEAQ. CDR3 loop: CASSPDRSPWETQYF. CDR3 in DNA: TGTGCTAGCAGTCCGGACAGGAGCCCTTGGGAGACCCAGTACTTC.